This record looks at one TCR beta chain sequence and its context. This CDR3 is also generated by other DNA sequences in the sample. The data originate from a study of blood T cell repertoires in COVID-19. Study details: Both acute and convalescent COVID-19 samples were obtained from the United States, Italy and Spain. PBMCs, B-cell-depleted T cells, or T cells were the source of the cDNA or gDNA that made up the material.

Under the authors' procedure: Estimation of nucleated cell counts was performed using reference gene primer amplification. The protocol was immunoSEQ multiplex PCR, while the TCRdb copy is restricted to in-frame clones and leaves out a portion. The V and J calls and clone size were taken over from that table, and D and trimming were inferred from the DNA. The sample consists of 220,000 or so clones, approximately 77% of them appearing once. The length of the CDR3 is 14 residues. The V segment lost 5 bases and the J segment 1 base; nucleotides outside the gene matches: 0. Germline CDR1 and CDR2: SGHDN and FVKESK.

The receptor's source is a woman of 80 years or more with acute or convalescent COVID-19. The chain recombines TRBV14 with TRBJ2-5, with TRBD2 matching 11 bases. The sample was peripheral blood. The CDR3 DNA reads TGTGCCAGCAGCGGACTAGCGGGCCAAGAGACCCAGTACTTC. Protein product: CASSGLAGQETQYF.